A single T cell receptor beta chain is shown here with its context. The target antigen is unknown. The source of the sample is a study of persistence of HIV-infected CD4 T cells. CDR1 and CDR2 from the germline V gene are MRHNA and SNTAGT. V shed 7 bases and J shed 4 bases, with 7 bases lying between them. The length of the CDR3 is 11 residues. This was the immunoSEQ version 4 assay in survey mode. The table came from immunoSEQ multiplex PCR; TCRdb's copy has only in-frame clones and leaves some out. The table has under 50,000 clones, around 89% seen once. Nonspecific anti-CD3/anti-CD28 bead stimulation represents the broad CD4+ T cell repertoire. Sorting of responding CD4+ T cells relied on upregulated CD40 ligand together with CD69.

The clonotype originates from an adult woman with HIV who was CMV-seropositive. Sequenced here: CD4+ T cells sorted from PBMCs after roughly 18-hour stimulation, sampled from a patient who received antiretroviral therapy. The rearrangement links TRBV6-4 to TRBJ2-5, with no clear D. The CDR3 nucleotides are TGTGCCAGCAACGTACTAGAGACCCAGTACTTC. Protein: CASNVLETQYF.